In this sample, the clone carrying this T cell receptor (beta chain) turned up once. The sample originates from a study of sequential checkpoint blockade in melanoma. The CDR3 is 16 amino acids. Germline V gives CDR1 PRHDT, CDR2 FYEKMQ (reference sequence). V lost 5 bases and J lost 2; bases outside the gene matches: 7. Data came from immunoSEQ multiplex PCR; TCRdb stores just in-frame clones and leaves some out. This table has 35,000 to 40,000 clones, about nine tenths appearing once. The treatment: randomized to nivolumab then ipilimumab (arm A) or the reverse (arm B). This TCR was sampled from a human donor with melanoma. This chain uses TRBV13 with TRBJ2-7, with TRBD2 matching over 12 bases. The sample was CD8+ T cells sorted from blood (inferred from file names), taken from a patient given nivolumab and ipilimumab in sequence. The CDR3 DNA follows: TGTGCCAGCAGCGTAACGGGACTAGCGGGCCCCTACGAGCAGTACTTC. As protein: CASSVTGLAGPYEQYF.